The 9 T cell receptor beta chains in this list originate from one sample, sequenced in a study of blood T cell repertoires in COVID-19. Using immunoSEQ multiplex PCR, the repertoire was profiled, and TCRdb retains in-frame clones only, with some absent. This sample carries about 140,000 clones, 75% to 90% of them seen once, and the ten largest clones take over 5%. Sequencing was carried out using PBMCs or T cells enriched from blood (not recorded which). The receptors here all came from a man aged 65-85 years who had been exposed to COVID-19.

The rearrangement links TRBV2 to TRBJ2-1; a possible D gene is TRBD1 (6 bases). CDR1 and CDR2 from the germline V gene are SNHLY and FYNNEI. The CDR3 is 14 residues long. V gave up 11 bases and J gave up 6 bases, with 20 bases separating them. The CDR3 here is CAARRQGKFNEQFF. CDR3 in DNA: TGTGCCGCCCGGCGCCAGGGGAAATTCAATGAGCAGTTCTTC.

The chain is built from TRBV15 and TRBJ2-2; 14 bases align to TRBD2. The V gene's germline CDR1 is LNHNV and CDR2 YYDKDF (reference sequence). Losses at the gene ends were 0 bases for V and 2 bases for J; bases not matched to a gene: 2. The CDR3 has 18 amino acids. The CDR3 coding sequence is TGTGCCACCAGCAGAGATGGGACTAGCGGGGGTAACACCGGGGAGCTGTTTTTT. This gives the protein CATSRDGTSGGNTGELFF.

There are a few counts of this clone. The chain links TRBV28 to TRBJ2-7; possibly TRBD1 for D (6 bases). This CDR3 comprises 14 residues. Trimming shortened V by 8 bases and J by 5 bases, and 19 bases separated the two germline ends. CDR1 and CDR2 (germline): MDHEN, SYDVKM. CDR3 DNA sequence: TGTGCCAGCTCCCTCAGTCCGAGGGGGAACGAGCAGTACTTC. Translated, it gives CASSLSPRGNEQYF.

This rearrangement joins TRBV6-5 to TRBJ2-7, with D maybe TRBD2 (5 bases). Germline V lookup: CDR1 MNHEY, CDR2 SVGAGI. V lost 2 bases and J lost 7, with 9 bases in between. This CDR3 comprises 12 residues. For the CDR3, the DNA is TGTGCCAGCAGTTACAGTCGGGAAGAGCAGTACTTC. This gives the protein CASSYSREEQYF.

The chain couples TRBV5-1 to TRBJ1-1; 8 bases fit TRBD1. Germline values: CDR1 SGHRS, CDR2 YFSETQ. V was pared by 4 bases and J by 6 bases, with 11 bases of the junction left unmatched. The CDR3 is made up of 15 amino acids. Here the CDR3 reads CASSARTGYDAEAFF. DNA of the CDR3: TGCGCCAGCAGCGCCCGGACAGGGTACGACGCTGAAGCTTTCTTT.

This rearrangement joins TRBV7-8 to TRBJ2-3, with D unresolved. V shed 5 bases and J shed 4 bases, with 16 bases lying between them. In germline, CDR1 is SGHVS, CDR2 FQNEAQ. The CDR3 is made up of 15 amino acids. The CDR3 reads CASSRSRLVPDTQYF. The CDR3 nucleotides read TGTGCCAGCAGCCGTTCCCGACTCGTACCAGATACGCAGTATTTT.

This rearrangement joins TRBV5-4 to TRBJ2-2; 7 bases match TRBD1. CDR1 SGHNT and CDR2 YYREEE come from the germline V gene (reference sequence). The CDR3 length is 15 residues. With V trimmed by 4 bases and J by 2 bases, 5 bases remained unmatched. The CDR3 here is CASSPGTDNTGELFF. The CDR3, as DNA: TGTGCCAGCAGCCCCGGGACAGACAACACCGGGGAGCTGTTTTTT.

This clone has a handful of counts. The chain uses TRBV7-9 and TRBJ1-5; weak D call: TRBD1 (5 bases). CDR3 length equals 15 residues. The ends were cut back, 8 bases at V and 2 bases at J, with 16 bases in the middle. Germline CDR1 and CDR2: SEHNR and FQNEAQ (reference sequence). Here the CDR3 reads CASSTGGWGNQPQHF. CDR3 bases: TGTGCCAGCTCCACGGGGGGTTGGGGCAATCAGCCCCAGCATTTT. Full variable domain (remainder filled in from reference TRBV7-9 and TRBJ1-5): DTGVSQNPRHKITKRGQNVTFRCDPISEHNRLYWYRQTLGQGPEFLTYFQNEAQLEKSRLLSDRFSAERPKGSFSTLEIQRTEQGDSAMYLCASSTGGWGNQPQHFGDGTRLSIL.

This clone was observed a few times. The genes are TRBV5-1 and TRBJ1-4; 10 nucleotides match TRBD1. The CDR3 contains 14 residues. The V and J ends lost 4 bases and 4 bases, in that order; junction bases with no gene match: 1. Germline loops: CDR1 SGHRS, CDR2 YFSETQ. The CDR3 nucleotides read TGCGCCAGCAGCCGGACAGGGGGTAATGAAAAACTGTTTTTT. It is translated as CASSRTGGNEKLFF.